Sequencing of this TCR beta chain was carried out in a study of blood T cell repertoires in COVID-19. Across the whole study: T cells, B-cell-depleted T cells, or PBMCs provided the cDNA or gDNA that served as material.

The trim removed 6 bases at V and 2 bases at J, leaving 10 bases unmatched. The CDR3 is 15 amino acids. Germline lookup yields CDR1 SNHLY and CDR2 FYNNEI. In the authors' workflow: Reference gene primer amplification gave nucleated cell count estimates. The method was immunoSEQ multiplex PCR; TCRdb's version includes in-frame clones alone and lacks a portion of them. V and J calls and clone size come straight from that table; D and trimming were deduced from the DNA. The data hold approximately 84,000 clones, with roughly 85% observed a single time. The V and J genes are TRBV2 and TRBJ2-7, with 7 nucleotides matching TRBD2. The source is a human donor in a cohort sampled during active COVID-19. Input material: peripheral blood. CDR3 loop: CASRVGVSGAYEQYF. CDR3 DNA sequence: TGTGCCAGCAGGGTGGGGGTAAGCGGGGCCTACGAGCAGTACTTC.